The TCR beta chain described here comes from a study of neurological immune-mediated disorders. This sample's time point: longitudinal time-point 2. TCRdb fed the 5' RACE reads into MiXCR, producing one record per CDR3 protein. The sample has about 80,000 distinct CDR3 sequences; around 6% are singletons. This clonotype was seen a handful of times. The V gene's germline CDR1 is MGHRA and CDR2 YSYEKL. The V end lost 0 bases, the J end lost 1 base, and 16 bases lay between the germline ends. The CDR3 loop spans 18 amino acids. The sequencing input was PBMCs. This sequence was found in a woman aged 60-75 years with multiple sclerosis. The chain employs TRBV4-1 and TRBJ2-4, with D perhaps TRBD2 (6 bases). In nucleotides, the CDR3 is TGCGCCAGCAGCCAAGACCCCGCGGGACGACTGGCCAAAAACATTCAGTACTTC. Protein: CASSQDPAGRLAKNIQYF.